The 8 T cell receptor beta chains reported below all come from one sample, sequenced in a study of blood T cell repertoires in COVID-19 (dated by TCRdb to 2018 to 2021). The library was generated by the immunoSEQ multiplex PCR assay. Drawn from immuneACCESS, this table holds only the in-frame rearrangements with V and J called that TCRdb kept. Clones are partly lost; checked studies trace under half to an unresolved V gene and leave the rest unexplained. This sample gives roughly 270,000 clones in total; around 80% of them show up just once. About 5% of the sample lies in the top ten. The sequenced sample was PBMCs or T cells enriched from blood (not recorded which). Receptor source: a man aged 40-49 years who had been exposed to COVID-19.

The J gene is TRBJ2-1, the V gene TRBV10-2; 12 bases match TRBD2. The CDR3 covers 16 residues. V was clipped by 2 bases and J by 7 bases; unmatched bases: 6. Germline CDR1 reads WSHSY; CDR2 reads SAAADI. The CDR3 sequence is CASSEVTSGRANEQFF. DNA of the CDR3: TGCGCCAGCAGTGAGGTGACTAGCGGGAGAGCAAATGAGCAGTTCTTC.

As DNA, the CDR3 is TGTGCCAGCAGCGGGACAGGGGGCGGCGAGCAGTACTTC. Amino acids: CASSGTGGGEQYF. V and J are TRBV12-3 or TRBV12-4 and TRBJ2-7; TRBD1 aligns across 12 bases. The CDR3 extends over 13 amino acids. The V and J ends lost 6 bases and 6 bases, in that order; junction bases with no gene match: 3.

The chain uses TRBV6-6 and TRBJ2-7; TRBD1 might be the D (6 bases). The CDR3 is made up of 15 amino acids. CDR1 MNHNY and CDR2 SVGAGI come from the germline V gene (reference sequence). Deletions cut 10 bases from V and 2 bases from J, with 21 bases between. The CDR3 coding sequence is TGTGCCACCCGCGGGCTCGACAGGTTAACCTACGAGCAGTACTTC. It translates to CATRGLDRLTYEQYF.

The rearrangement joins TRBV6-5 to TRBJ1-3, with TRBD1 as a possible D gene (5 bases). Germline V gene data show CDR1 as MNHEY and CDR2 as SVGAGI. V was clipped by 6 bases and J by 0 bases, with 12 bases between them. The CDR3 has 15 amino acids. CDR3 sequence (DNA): TGTGCCAGCAGCCGGACATTTGACTCTGGAAACACCATATATTTT. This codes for CASSRTFDSGNTIYF.

CDR3 in amino acids: CASSVGLAAGEQYF. CDR3 sequence (DNA): TGTGCCAGCAGCGTAGGACTAGCAGCTGGCGAGCAGTACTTC. The chain combines TRBV9 with TRBJ2-7; 7 nucleotides align to TRBD2. The CDR3 is 14 amino acids. Germline V gene data show CDR1 as SGDLS and CDR2 as YYNGEE. Unmatched junction bases numbered 6, after V lost 0 bases and J lost 6 bases.

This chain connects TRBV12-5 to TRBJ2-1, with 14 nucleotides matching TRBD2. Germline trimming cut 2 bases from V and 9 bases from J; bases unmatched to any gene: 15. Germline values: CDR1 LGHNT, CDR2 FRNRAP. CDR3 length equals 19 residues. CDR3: CASGLSYLGTSGSLGEQFF. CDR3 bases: TGTGCTAGTGGTTTGTCCTACCTCGGGACTAGCGGGAGTCTAGGTGAGCAGTTCTTC.

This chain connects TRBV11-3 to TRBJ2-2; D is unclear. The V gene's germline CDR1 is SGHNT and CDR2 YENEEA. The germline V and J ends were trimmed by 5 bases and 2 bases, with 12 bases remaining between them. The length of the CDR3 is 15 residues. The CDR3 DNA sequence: TGTGCCAGCAGCGTCACCTACCCTAACACCGGGGAGCTGTTTTTT. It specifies CASSVTYPNTGELFF.

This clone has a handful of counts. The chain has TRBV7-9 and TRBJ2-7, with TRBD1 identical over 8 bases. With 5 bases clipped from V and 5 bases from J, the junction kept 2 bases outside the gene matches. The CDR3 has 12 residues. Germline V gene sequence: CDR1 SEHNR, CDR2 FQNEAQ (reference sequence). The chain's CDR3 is CASSPTGDEQYF. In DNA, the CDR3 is TGTGCCAGCAGCCCGACAGGGGACGAGCAGTACTTC.